This TCR beta chain was recovered during a study of T-cell reconstitution after alpha-beta-depleted transplantation in children. Preparation of the TCRbeta library used unique molecular identifiers. One entry per CDR3 protein, called by TCRdb with MiXCR from the PCR reads. The sample lists 640,000 or so distinct CDR3 sequences, around 17% seen once, with over 0.95% in the top ten. Deletions cut 1 base from V and 0 bases from J, with 9 bases between. Germline CDR1 is SEHNR and CDR2 is FQNEAQ (reference sequence). The CDR3 has 15 residues. This sample comprised PBMCs from the stem cell graft donor, obtained from the stem cell graft. This clonotype was obtained from a human donor who donated a stem cell graft to a child with acute myeloid leukemia. This chain connects TRBV7-9 to TRBJ1-2; D gene uncertain. The CDR3 loop reads CASSLGTEANYGYTF. The CDR3 DNA follows: TGTGCCAGCAGCTTAGGGACTGAGGCTAACTATGGCTACACCTTC.